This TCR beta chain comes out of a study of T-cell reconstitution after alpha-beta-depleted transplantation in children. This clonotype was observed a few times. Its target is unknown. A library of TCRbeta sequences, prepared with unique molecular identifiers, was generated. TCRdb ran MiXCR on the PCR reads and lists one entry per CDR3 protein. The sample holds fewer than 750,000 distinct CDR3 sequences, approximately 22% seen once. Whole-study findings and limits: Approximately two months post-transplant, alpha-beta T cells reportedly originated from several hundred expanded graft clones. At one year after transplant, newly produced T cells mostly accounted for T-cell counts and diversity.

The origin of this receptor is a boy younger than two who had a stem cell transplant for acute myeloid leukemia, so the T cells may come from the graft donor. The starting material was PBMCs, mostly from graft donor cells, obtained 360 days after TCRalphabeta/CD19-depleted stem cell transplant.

Written as DNA, the CDR3 is TGTGCCAGCAGTGCCGGACAGGGACCATCACCCCTCCACTTT. Encoded protein: CASSAGQGPSPLHF. The gene calls are TRBV27 and TRBJ1-6, with 8 bases lining up with TRBD1. This CDR3 region has 14 residues. Trimming removed 5 bases from V and 10 bases from J; junction bases left unmatched: 7. Germline V gene lookup returns CDR1 MNHEY and CDR2 SMNVEV (reference sequence).